The entry below describes one TCR beta chain. This clone was observed a few times. Its antigen target is currently unknown. No base quality information exists; no much larger clone differs at one position. The CDR3 numbers 16 residues from cysteine through phenylalanine. The CDR3 DNA has 48 bases and is translated from base 1. According to the germline V gene (reference sequence), CDR1 reads SEHNR and CDR2 reads FQNEAQ. Trimming takes 5 bases from V and 7 bases from J, and the germline ends sit 20 bases apart. The sample is drawn from a study of cytomegalovirus exposure and HLA in healthy donors (dated by TCRdb to 2016 to 2017). Context from the whole study: According to an earlier analysis of several hundred of the donors, about 180 million T cells yielded 117 million unique TCR beta sequences and 276 Gb of sequence data. An early release that covered more than 550 HLA-typed donors contained approximately 300 gigabases of sequencing data and tens of millions of unique TCR sequences. Of the roughly 430 genotyped donors, around 81% fell in the genetic ancestry cluster associated with self-reported Caucasian donors. The study aimed to test whether signatures of past pathogen exposure could be identified by cataloging public T cell receptors. The T cell repertoires of 666 subjects were profiled by immunosequencing and related to cytomegalovirus serostatus. Besides the first cohort of roughly 700 subjects, a separate validation cohort made up of some 110 different subjects was used. The study combined high-throughput TCR immunosequencing, statistical association of individual TCRs with disease status, and machine learning to predict cytomegalovirus infection status. In a later analysis, previously published TCR beta repertoires from some 640 donors were re-analyzed and high-resolution HLA genotyping was added so that TCR occurrence patterns could be studied. The later analysis used no new phenotypic data to find candidate immune exposures, relying instead on TCR beta sequences and their occurrence across donors. To decide whether each TCR beta V gene segment behaved as functional or pseudogenic, an earlier analysis of nearly 600 of the donors relied on high-throughput TCR beta sequencing. Donor age, sex, ethnicity and CMV serostatus were collected together with the repertoire data. A later genetic analysis took genome-wide SNP genotypes for 398 of the 666 donors and used that subset as a discovery cohort. All discovery cohort repertoires had been generated on a single sequencing platform. HLA typing included class I and class II loci at four-digit resolution. Typing coverage varied by locus: roughly 620-640 donors for A, B, C, DRB1 and DQB1; approximately 500 for DQA1; 606 for DPA1; approximately 470 for DPB1. Roughly 5 DR-DQ haplotypes were handled as single units for association and clustering because linkage in the cohort was strong. Among 398 genotyped donors of the cohort, an average of approximately 240,000 unique TCR beta nucleotide sequences were sequenced per donor, about a sixth of them non-productive. Points the paper makes about the study in general: Some IMGT-functional V segments, including TRBV6-2 and TRBV6-3, could not be told apart with the 87-base-pair reads, so those segments were excluded. An earlier analysis of some 560 of the donors showed that most TCR beta V segments appeared in productive rearrangements either about 87% or about 30% of the time, which broadly matched IMGT annotations. Immune exposure information for the cohort was limited to CMV serostatus. Specific HLA alleles were associated with 15,000 to 20,000 TCR beta sequences at a false discovery rate of 0.05 in a later analysis. Cytomegalovirus status was reported to be diagnosed by the classifier with high specificity and sensitivity in both the original and validation cohorts. In a later analysis, the rate of TCR association differed among HLA loci, with DRB1 alleles having the most associated TCRs and HLA-C alleles having the fewest. Only TCR beta chains were sequenced in this cohort, and the absence of alpha or paired-chain data limited detectable features. A later analysis found that most CMV-associated TCR beta chains appeared HLA-restricted, with HLA associations seemingly driven largely by CMV exposure. Correlated functional status among segregating V segments might reflect linkage disequilibrium, but an unknown experimental factor could not be ruled out. Most TCR sequences were observed very rarely across donors, whereas some public TCRs were present in many individuals. Presence/absence analyses assumed roughly uniform sequencing depth across donors, an assumption that may not hold. A later analysis reported that several top co-occurrence clusters appeared linked to parvovirus B19, influenza, CMV and Epstein-Barr virus. Around 16 rarely observed V segments, including chromosome 9 orphons, were excluded from the earlier analysis of almost 600 of the donors because counts were too low. It was suggested by the authors that the approach could potentially be generalized to other disease states and immunological phenotypes. A cluster of highly shared sequence variants was judged likely to represent a technical artifact of the sequencing pipeline. A few of the identified cytomegalovirus-associated TCR beta chains were confirmed in vitro to be specific for cytomegalovirus antigens. A further reported finding was that TCR beta sequences accurately predicted the HLA-A and HLA-B alleles for most subjects in the first cohort. A later genetic analysis associated a missense DCLRE1C variant with V-gene and J-gene trimming of TCR beta chains, and an independent cohort replicated the association. When HLA alleles, especially DR and DQ, strongly co-occurred, TCR associations were difficult to assign to individual alleles. Because HLA typing was unavailable for some donors at each locus, only the typed subset was used in association tests. The study listed 150 to 200 TCR beta chains as associated with cytomegalovirus. Compared with equally common non-associated chains, HLA-associated TCR beta chains in a later analysis were more clonally expanded and had lower generation probabilities. According to a later genetic analysis, donors in an Asian-associated ancestry cluster had fewer N-insertions in productive TCRs than the approximately 690-donor mean.

The cohort was made up of several hundred healthy bone marrow donors. Cohort members were all nominally healthy when sampled, although unrecorded immune exposures were likely present. The donor tested CMV seropositive, placing the donor among the 289 seropositive members of the cohort. Every donor gave a peripheral blood sample, and the peripheral blood mononuclear cells from that sample were used for TCR beta sequencing. The Qiagen DNeasy Blood Extraction Kit was used to extract genomic DNA from the blood cell samples. Libraries were built with the immunoSEQ multiplex PCR assay. A mixture of 60 forward primers for TCR Vbeta segments and 13 reverse primers for TCR Jbeta segments was used in the multiplex PCR. A multiplex PCR assay on genomic DNA amplified the CDR3 region of rearranged TCR beta genes. On the Illumina HiSeq System, the amplified TCR beta libraries were sequenced as 87-base-pair reads. On the authors' methods: Across the 666 repertoires, a later analysis counted 80 million or so unique TCR beta chains, around 11 million of which were shared by at least two donors. A nearest-neighbor algorithm error-corrected the raw reads and collapsed the reads into unique sequences, merging closely related sequences to remove PCR and sequencing errors. To assign V, D and J gene segments, CDR3 sequences were aligned to IMGT reference sequences. For a sequence to be retained, at least a six-nucleotide match to both a V gene segment and a J gene segment was required. Rearrangements were called productive when the CDR3 lacked stop codons and stayed in frame with V and J; all others were non-productive. Following IMGT convention, CDR3 was defined as the stretch from the second conserved V-encoded cysteine to the conserved J-encoded phenylalanine. In an earlier analysis of roughly 580 of the donors, sequences lacking an unambiguous match to a single V gene segment were excluded. An earlier analysis of several hundred of the donors called V segments functional above 56.7% productive rearrangements and segregating when the between-donor standard deviation exceeded 5%. A statistical classification framework was built for diagnosing cytomegalovirus status from the catalog of TCR beta chain sequences. In a later analysis, TCR nucleotide sequences were compared against IMGT/GENE-DB human TR gene sequences so that V and J genes could be assigned. A later analysis assigned CDR3 sequences and most-parsimonious VDJ recombination scenarios with the TCRdist pipeline. In a later analysis, each TCR beta chain was defined by its CDR3 amino acid sequence together with its V-gene family, and reads lacking a unique V-gene family were excluded. As a way to deal with suspected cross-contamination and a sequencing artifact, a later analysis dropped hundreds of nucleotide sequences that were highly shared and had low generation probability. For each public chain, a later analysis derived a clonal expansion index from normalized ranks of inferred template counts within each repertoire. In a later analysis, generation probabilities were computed with a VDJ recombination model fitted to out-of-frame rearrangements, and the resulting probabilities were checked against IGoR. Hypergeometric tests were used in a later analysis to score TCR-TCR, TCR-HLA and TCR-CMV co-occurrence, with a repertoire-size bias correction applied to the TCR pairs. To estimate false discovery rates, a later analysis permuted the HLA or CMV assignments 20 times. In a later analysis, co-occurring TCRs were grouped using DBSCAN, with TCRdist sequence similarity added in when clustering inside HLA-allele-positive subsets. For co-occurrence clustering, repertoires with fewer than 30,000 or more than 120,000 public chains were excluded, along with roughly five repertoires with anomalous nucleotide sharing. Imported from immuneACCESS, the table was reduced by TCRdb to in-frame sequences with V and J called. These copies leave out some clones; in studies compared against another copy, an unresolved V gene accounts for under half, and the cause of the remainder is not known. V and J calls and clone size are given by that table; D and trimming were obtained from the DNA. Recorded for this sample are some 150,000 clones; about 10% of them occurred a single time. The ten largest clones capture roughly 7% of the sample.

The sample was PBMCs. The sequence is built from TRBV7-9 and TRBJ1-4; matching of 5 bases hints at TRBD1 as the D gene. This clonotype originated in a woman aged 35 to 49 in good health and CMV-seropositive. The DNA is as follows: TGTGCCAGCAGCCTTAGTATTTCAGGGCTGAGTGAAAAACTGTTTTTT. Its product reads: CASSLSISGLSEKLFF.